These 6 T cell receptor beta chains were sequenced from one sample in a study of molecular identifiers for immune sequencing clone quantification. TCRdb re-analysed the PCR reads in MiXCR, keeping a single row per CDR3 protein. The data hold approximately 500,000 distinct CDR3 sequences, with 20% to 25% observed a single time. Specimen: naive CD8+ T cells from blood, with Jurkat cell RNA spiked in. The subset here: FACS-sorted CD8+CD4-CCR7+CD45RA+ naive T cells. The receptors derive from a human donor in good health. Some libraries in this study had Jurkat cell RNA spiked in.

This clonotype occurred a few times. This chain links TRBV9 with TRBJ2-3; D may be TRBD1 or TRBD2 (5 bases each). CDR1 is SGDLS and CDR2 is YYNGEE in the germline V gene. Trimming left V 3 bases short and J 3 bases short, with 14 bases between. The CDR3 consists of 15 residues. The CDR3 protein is CASSAQGVGTDTQYF. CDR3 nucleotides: TGTGCCAGCAGCGCTCAGGGAGTTGGGACAGATACGCAGTATTTT.

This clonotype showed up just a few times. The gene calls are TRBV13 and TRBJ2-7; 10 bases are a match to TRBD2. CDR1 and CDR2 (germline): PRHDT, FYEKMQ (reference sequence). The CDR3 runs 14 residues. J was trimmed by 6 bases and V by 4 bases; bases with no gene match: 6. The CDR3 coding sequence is TGTGCCAGCAGCTCTATGGGACTAGCGTTCGAGCAGTACTTC. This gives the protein CASSSMGLAFEQYF.

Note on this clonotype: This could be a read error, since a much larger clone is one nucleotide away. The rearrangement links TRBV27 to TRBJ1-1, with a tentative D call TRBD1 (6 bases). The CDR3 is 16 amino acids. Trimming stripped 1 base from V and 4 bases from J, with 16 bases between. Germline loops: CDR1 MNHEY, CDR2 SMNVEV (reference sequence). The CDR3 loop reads CASSLFGGGLGTEAFF. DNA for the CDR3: TGTGCCAGCAGTTTATTTGGGGGCGGGCTGGGCACTGAAGCTTTCTTT.

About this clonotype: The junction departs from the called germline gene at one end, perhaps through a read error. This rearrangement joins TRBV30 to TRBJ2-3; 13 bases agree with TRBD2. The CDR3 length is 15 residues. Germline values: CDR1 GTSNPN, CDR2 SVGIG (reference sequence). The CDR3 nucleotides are TGTGCCCGGAGTCCCGGGACTAGCGGGGAGGATACGCAGTATTTT. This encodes CARSPGTSGEDTQYF. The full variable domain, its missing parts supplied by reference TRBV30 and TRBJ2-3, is SQTIHQWPATLVQPVGSPLSLECTVEGTSNPNLYWYRQAAGRGLQLLFYSVGIGQISSEVPQNLSASRPQDRQFILSSKKLLLSDSGFYLCARSPGTSGEDTQYFGPGTRLTVL.

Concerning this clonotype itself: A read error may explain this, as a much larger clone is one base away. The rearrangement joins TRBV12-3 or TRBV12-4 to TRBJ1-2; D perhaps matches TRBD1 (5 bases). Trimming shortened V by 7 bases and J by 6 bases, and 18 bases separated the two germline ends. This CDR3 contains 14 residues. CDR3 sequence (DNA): TGTGCCAGCACAAATGAGACAGAGTCCCATGGCTACACCTTC. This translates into CASTNETESHGYTF.

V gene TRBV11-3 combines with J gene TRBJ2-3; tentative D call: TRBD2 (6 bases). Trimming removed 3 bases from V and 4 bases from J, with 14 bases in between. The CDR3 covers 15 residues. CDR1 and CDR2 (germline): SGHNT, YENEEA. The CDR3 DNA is TGTGCCAGCAGCTTCGGTCGGGACTTATCAGATACGCAGTATTTT. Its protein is CASSFGRDLSDTQYF.